Sequencing of this T cell receptor (beta chain) was carried out in a study of CD8 T cells in Susac syndrome. An input of roughly 0.5 to 1 ug of RNA was subjected to reverse transcription using random hexamers. TCRdb itself ran the immunoSEQ multiplex PCR reads through MiXCR, one entry per CDR3 protein. There are about 73,000 distinct CDR3 sequences in the sample; 85% to 95% occur only once, and 0.35% to 0.5% lies in the top ten. TCR beta sequencing covered blood CD8+ and CD4+ T cells. This CDR3 comprises 14 residues. Germline V gene lookup returns CDR1 LNHDA and CDR2 SQIVND (reference sequence). Trimming stripped 0 bases from V and 1 base from J, with 7 bases between.

This sequence was found in a human donor with multiple sclerosis. Sequenced input: CD8+ T cells from PBMCs. This sequence joins TRBV19 and TRBJ2-7, with D hard to call. CDR3 protein: CASSIEASSYEQYF. For the CDR3, the DNA is TGTGCCAGTAGTATAGAAGCCAGTTCCTACGAGCAGTACTTC.